The 21 T cell receptor beta chains presented below share a single source sample, sequenced in a study of cytomegalovirus exposure and HLA in healthy donors. Profiling relied on immunoSEQ multiplex PCR, and the TCRdb table lists in-frame clones only, not all of them. Here the sample spans some 250,000 clones, roughly 89% being singletons. Sequencing was carried out using PBMCs. These receptors came from a young woman in good health and CMV-seronegative.

The chain employs TRBV4-3 and TRBJ1-5; TRBD1 aligns across 7 bases. Trimming at V came to 0 bases and at J to 3 bases, leaving 2 bases not matched to a gene. CDR3 length: 15 amino acids. Germline V gene data show CDR1 as LGHNA and CDR2 as YSLEER. The CDR3 nucleotides read TGCGCCAGCAGCCAAGACACAGGGGTCAATCAGCCCCAGCATTTT. As protein: CASSQDTGVNQPQHF.

The chain carries TRBV7-6 and TRBJ2-3, with 8 bases lining up with TRBD1. Germline CDR1 reads SGHVS; CDR2 reads FNYEAQ. This CDR3 contains 17 residues. The V gene end was trimmed by 0 bases and the J gene end by 2 bases; junction bases not matched to a gene: 7. The CDR3 reads CASSLAGGTGLTDTQYF. As DNA, the CDR3 is TGTGCCAGCAGCTTAGCTGGTGGGACAGGCCTCACAGATACGCAGTATTTT.

The V gene is TRBV12-5, the J gene TRBJ2-2; TRBD1 might be the D (6 bases). This CDR3 is 12 amino acids long. The V end was cut by 5 bases, the J end by 7 bases, with 8 bases between. In germline, CDR1 is LGHNT, CDR2 FRNRAP. DNA of the CDR3: TGTGCTAGTGGTGTGGACAGCGGGGAGCTGTTTTTT. It specifies CASGVDSGELFF.

The chain couples TRBV7-2 to TRBJ1-2; TRBD1 aligns across 7 bases. The CDR3 length is 16 residues. With 0 bases clipped from V and 8 bases from J, the junction kept 12 bases outside the gene matches. CDR1 and CDR2 (germline): SGHTA, FQGNSA. CDR3 in DNA: TGTGCCAGCAGCTTAGCGCTAATAGGGGGCGAAGAAGGCTACACCTTC. It is translated as CASSLALIGGEEGYTF.

This rearrangement joins TRBV25-1 to TRBJ2-1, with TRBD2 identical over 8 bases. The CDR3 contains 14 residues. Germline assignment: CDR1 MGHDK and CDR2 SYGVNS. J gave up 0 bases and V 9 bases, and 4 bases lay outside the gene matches. The CDR3 DNA follows: TGTGCCAGTTGTAGCGGGGCCTCCTACAATGAGCAGTTCTTC. It yields the protein CASCSGASYNEQFF.

V is TRBV6-5 and J is TRBJ2-5; 8 nucleotides match TRBD2. Trimming took 5 bases from V and 5 from J; bases not matched to a gene: 7. CDR1 is MNHEY, CDR2 SVGAGI, per germline. The length of the CDR3 is 14 residues. The CDR3 here is CASSLTSVQETQYF. The DNA of the CDR3 is TGTGCCAGCAGTCTGACTAGCGTGCAGGAGACCCAGTACTTC.

This chain links TRBV5-1 with TRBJ1-6, with 8 bases fitting TRBD1. The CDR3 loop spans 14 amino acids. The germline V gene encodes CDR1 SGHRS and CDR2 YFSETQ. V trimming: 6 bases; J trimming: 10 bases; junction bases outside the gene matches: 9. The DNA of the CDR3 is TGCGCCAGCACATCCGGACAGGGTTCATCACCCCTCCACTTT. Translating it yields CASTSGQGSSPLHF.

The rearrangement uses TRBV7-8 and TRBJ2-1, with 8 bases matching TRBD2. Germline V gene data show CDR1 as SGHVS and CDR2 as FQNEAQ. V lost 1 base to trimming and J lost 7 bases; unmatched junction nucleotides: 9. There are 16 residues in the CDR3. The CDR3 DNA reads TGTGCCAGCAGCTTAGTCGAGGCGGGGGGAGGTAATGAGCAGTTCTTC. Its translation: CASSLVEAGGGNEQFF.

The chain recombines TRBV6-5 with TRBJ1-5; D possibly corresponds to TRBD1 (5 bases). This CDR3 has 16 amino acids. Germline CDR1 is MNHEY and CDR2 is SVGAGI. The V and J ends lost 0 bases and 2 bases respectively, with 11 bases between them. Written as DNA, the CDR3 is TGTGCCAGCAGTTACTCAGGGACTCTAGGCAATCAGCCCCAGCATTTT. Its translation is CASSYSGTLGNQPQHF.

The chain combines TRBV27 with TRBJ1-5, with 7 bases lining up with TRBD1. J was trimmed by 6 bases and V by 3 bases; bases with no gene match: 5. The CDR3 is 14 amino acids. Germline V CDR1 and CDR2: MNHEY, SMNVEV (reference sequence). The CDR3 DNA reads TGTGCCAGCAGTTTCCGACAGGGCGGTCAGCCCCAGCATTTT. It specifies CASSFRQGGQPQHF.

The V gene is TRBV11-2, the J gene TRBJ2-1, with TRBD2 identical over 12 bases. Germline V gives CDR1 SGHAT, CDR2 FQNNGV. This CDR3 contains 18 residues. The V and J ends lost 0 bases and 7 bases, in that order; junction bases with no gene match: 10. The CDR3 is CASSLEPSGGAFGNEQFF. In DNA, the CDR3 is TGTGCCAGCAGCTTAGAACCTAGCGGGGGGGCTTTTGGGAATGAGCAGTTCTTC.

This chain links TRBV4-1 with TRBJ2-7, with a weak D call TRBD1 (6 bases). This CDR3 comprises 14 residues. Trimming cost V 4 bases and J 2 bases, with 12 bases left between them. CDR1 and CDR2 (germline): MGHRA, YSYEKL. This CDR3 is CASSLDSLTYEQYF. CDR3 nucleotide sequence: TGCGCCAGCAGCCTGGACAGCCTTACCTACGAGCAGTACTTC.

The CDR3 loop is CATRLAGGPNEQFF. The CDR3 coding sequence is TGTGCCACCCGACTAGCGGGGGGGCCTAATGAGCAGTTCTTC. This chain connects TRBV27 to TRBJ2-1, with 14 bases identical to TRBD2. The CDR3 has 14 amino acids. J gave up 7 bases and V 10 bases, and 6 bases lay outside the gene matches. Germline CDR1 and CDR2: MNHEY and SMNVEV (reference sequence).

This chain links TRBV5-6 with TRBJ2-5; D is possibly TRBD1 (6 bases). Germline values: CDR1 SGHDT, CDR2 YYEEEE. This CDR3 is 14 amino acids long. V lost 4 bases to trimming and J lost 5 bases, with 15 bases between them. CDR3 DNA sequence: TGTGCCAGCAGCCCTAACAGGGCGGTGGAGACCCAGTACTTC. Residues: CASSPNRAVETQYF.

The V and J genes are TRBV5-1 and TRBJ1-6, with D perhaps matching TRBD1 (5 bases). The V gene lost 4 bases and the J gene lost 10 bases, with 12 bases spanning the gap. CDR3 length: 13 amino acids. Germline values: CDR1 SGHRS, CDR2 YFSETQ. The CDR3 DNA reads TGCGCCAGCAGCCAGACAGTCTCCTCACCCCTCCACTTT. Translating it yields CASSQTVSSPLHF.

The rearrangement links TRBV28 to TRBJ1-3; 8 positions agree with TRBD1. Germline-derived CDR1 and CDR2 are MDHEN and SYDVKM. CDR3 size: 17 residues. V was pared by 7 bases and J by 2 bases, with 13 bases of the junction left unmatched. As DNA, the CDR3 is TGTGCCAGCAACCCTGGGGCGGCAGGGGGCACTGGAAACACCATATATTTT. The encoded protein is CASNPGAAGGTGNTIYF.

This clone showed up just once. This chain connects TRBV6-1 to TRBJ1-5; no reliable D call. Germline V gives CDR1 MNHNS, CDR2 SASEGT. The V end was cut by 0 bases, the J end by 4 bases, with 16 bases between. This CDR3 region has 17 residues. The CDR3 coding sequence is TGTGCCAGCAGTGAAGCTGGTCGGAGTGGAGGGAATCAGCCCCAGCATTTT. This codes for CASSEAGRSGGNQPQHF.

The chain couples TRBV29-1 to TRBJ1-1, with 7 bases aligning to TRBD1. The germline V gene has CDR1 SQVTM and CDR2 ANQGSEA. This CDR3 is 15 amino acids long. J lost 3 bases, V lost 2 bases, and 9 bases had no gene match. The CDR3 is CSVELRQGRDTEAFF. As DNA, the CDR3 is TGCAGCGTTGAACTACGACAGGGAAGGGACACTGAAGCTTTCTTT.

The chain combines TRBV7-2 with TRBJ2-2; 9 bases map to TRBD2. Germline loops: CDR1 SGHTA, CDR2 FQGNSA. The CDR3 is made up of 14 amino acids. The junction had 3 bases not matched to a gene; V was cut back by 3 bases and J by 7 bases. The CDR3 region is CASSFASGDGELFF. In DNA, the CDR3 is TGTGCCAGCAGCTTCGCTAGCGGGGACGGGGAGCTGTTTTTT.

The rearrangement links TRBV7-9 to TRBJ1-2; no reliable D call. The CDR3 contains 13 residues. The germline V gene encodes CDR1 SEHNR and CDR2 FQNEAQ (reference sequence). The V end lost 1 base, the J end lost 8 bases, and 11 bases lay between the germline ends. CDR3 loop: CASSLVVTEGYTF. CDR3 in DNA: TGTGCCAGCAGCTTAGTCGTCACGGAGGGCTACACCTTC.

This clone was seen a single time. The chain uses TRBV27 and TRBJ1-3, with D hard to call. Germline V gene data show CDR1 as MNHEY and CDR2 as SMNVEV (reference sequence). This CDR3 region has 13 residues. Between the trimmed V and J ends, which lost 5 bases and 2 bases, there was a span of 7 bases. The CDR3 is CASSPDTGNTIYF. In DNA, the CDR3 is TGTGCCAGCAGTCCTGACACTGGAAACACCATATATTTT.